This TCR beta chain is from a study of T cell repertoires in cytomegalovirus infection. Study in general: Recently identified HLA-C-restricted CMV epitopes and well-studied HLA-B-restricted CMV epitopes were used by the study. Evidence of both CMV infection and a matching HLA type came from public TCR beta signatures.

Study-wide results and caveats: Dominating the ex vivo response were TCR beta clonotypes that were CMV-specific and HLA-C-restricted. Summed frequency of public TCR beta families distinguished CMV carriers with the relevant HLA.

This clonotype was found a few times. Its antigen is not known. In TCRdb, the reads were re-called with MiXCR into one record per CDR3 protein. Of about 350,000 distinct CDR3 sequences detected, about 35% appear once; the ten largest clones hold about 13%. This CDR3 is 15 amino acids long. V was clipped by 4 bases and J by 7 bases; unmatched bases: 12. CDR1 and CDR2 (germline): SQVTM, ANQGSEA. The receptor's source is a human donor in good health (CMV status not recorded). Some clones in this sample may be carry-over from other donors' samples. The genes are TRBV29-1 and TRBJ2-4; 8 bases line up with TRBD1. Sequences were derived from cultured PBMCs, sampled from culture after CMV antigen stimulation. The CDR3 DNA reads as TGCAGCGTTGCAGAACGACAGGGGTTGGGGAACATTCAGTACTTC. Its protein product is CSVAERQGLGNIQYF. Variable domain in full (rest from reference TRBV29-1 and TRBJ2-4): SAVISQKPSRDICQRGTSLTIQCQVDSQVTMMFWYRQQPGQSLTLIATANQGSEATYESGFVIDKFPISRPNLTFSTLTVSNMSPEDSSIYLCSVAERQGLGNIQYFGAGTRLSVL.